These T cell receptor beta chains were read from a single sample in a study of T cell repertoires in cytomegalovirus infection. Each CDR3 protein is one row after TCRdb ran MiXCR on the reads. This table has 100,000 or so distinct CDR3 sequences, roughly two fifths appearing once. These TCRs' antigens remain unknown. The starting material was CD8+ T cells from cultured PBMCs, obtained from culture after CMV antigen stimulation. The source is a human donor in good health (CMV status not recorded). Some clones in this sample may be carry-over from other donors' samples. CDR3s include the opening cysteine and the closing phenylalanine or tryptophan. Fields, in order: J gene, V gene, CDR3 length, clone size, D gene, CDR3 DNA, CDR3 protein. D genes are given only for firm matches. Size values are once, few and many counts, or a class for expanded clones, and some rows have none.

j_gene: TRBJ1-3
v_gene: TRBV2
len: 15
abundance: few
d_gene: -
CDR3nt: TGTGCCAGCAGTGAGGAACAATCCTCTGGAAACACCATATATTTT
CDR3aa: CASSEEQSSGNTIYF

j_gene: TRBJ1-6
v_gene: TRBV7-7
len: 15
abundance: few
d_gene: -
CDR3nt: TGTGCCAGCAGCTCTCTGACAGACAATAATTCACCCCTCCACTTT
CDR3aa: CASSSLTDNNSPLHF

j_gene: TRBJ2-3
v_gene: TRBV28
len: 17
abundance: -
d_gene: -
CDR3nt: TGTGCCAGCAGCCCCGGTATTGCGGTACCACGCACAGATACGCAGTATTTT
CDR3aa: CASSPGIAVPRTDTQYF

j_gene: TRBJ1-1
v_gene: TRBV2
len: 12
abundance: -
d_gene: -
CDR3nt: TGTGCCAGCAGTGAAGCGCTGGTAGAAGCTTTCTTT
CDR3aa: CASSEALVEAFF

j_gene: TRBJ2-7
v_gene: TRBV2
len: 15
abundance: -
d_gene: -
CDR3nt: TGTGCCAGCAGTGCTTTTTGGGACGGTCTTTCCGAGCAGTACTTC
CDR3aa: CASSAFWDGLSEQYF

j_gene: TRBJ1-4
v_gene: TRBV7-9
len: 16
abundance: -
d_gene: -
CDR3nt: TGTGCCAGCAGCTACTTCCGGTGGGGAACTAATGAAAAACTGTTTTTT
CDR3aa: CASSYFRWGTNEKLFF

j_gene: TRBJ1-5
v_gene: TRBV7-9
len: 13
abundance: few
d_gene: -
CDR3nt: TGTGCCAGCAGCTTACTGCAGGGAGAGCCCCAGCATTTT
CDR3aa: CASSLLQGEPQHF

j_gene: TRBJ2-5
v_gene: TRBV12-3/TRBV12-4
len: 13
abundance: once
d_gene: TRBD2
CDR3nt: TGTGCCAGCATGGGACTAGCTATGGAGACCCAGTACTTC
CDR3aa: CASMGLAMETQYF

j_gene: TRBJ1-6
v_gene: TRBV3-1
len: 14
abundance: -
d_gene: -
CDR3nt: TGTGCCAGCAGCCCCCAGGGAGGGGGTTCACCCCTCCACTTT
CDR3aa: CASSPQGGGSPLHF

j_gene: TRBJ1-1
v_gene: TRBV5-5
len: 12
abundance: -
d_gene: -
CDR3nt: TGTGCCAGCAGCGTGTCTGGCACTGAAGCTTTCTTT
CDR3aa: CASSVSGTEAFF

j_gene: TRBJ1-2
v_gene: TRBV11-2
len: 14
abundance: few
d_gene: -
CDR3nt: TGTGCCAGCAGCTTATTTACCCAGGGTAACGGCTACACCTTC
CDR3aa: CASSLFTQGNGYTF

j_gene: TRBJ2-7
v_gene: TRBV29-1
len: 12
abundance: few
d_gene: -
CDR3nt: TGCAGCGTTGATCCGGGGCAGGGGATCGAGTACTTC
CDR3aa: CSVDPGQGIEYF

j_gene: TRBJ2-5
v_gene: TRBV27
len: 16
abundance: few
d_gene: TRBD2
CDR3nt: TGTGCCAGCAGTCCGCTGGCGGGGGGCGTCCAAGAGACCCAGTACTTC
CDR3aa: CASSPLAGGVQETQYF

j_gene: TRBJ2-5
v_gene: TRBV20-1
len: 13
abundance: -
d_gene: -
CDR3nt: TGCAGTGCTGACCAAAATCCGGGGGAGACCCAGTACTTC
CDR3aa: CSADQNPGETQYF

j_gene: TRBJ1-1
v_gene: TRBV15
len: 15
abundance: many
d_gene: -
CDR3nt: TGTGCCACCAGCAGAGGAACAGGGTCTAGCACTGAAGCTTTCTTT
CDR3aa: CATSRGTGSSTEAFF

j_gene: TRBJ2-5
v_gene: TRBV29-1
len: 12
abundance: -
d_gene: -
CDR3nt: TGCAGCGTGACCGTAAGGGAGGAGACCCAGTACTTC
CDR3aa: CSVTVREETQYF

j_gene: TRBJ2-7
v_gene: TRBV20-1
len: 16
abundance: few
d_gene: TRBD1
CDR3nt: TGCAGTGCTTCCCTCGAGTCGGGACAGAATACCTACGAGCAGTACTTC
CDR3aa: CSASLESGQNTYEQYF

j_gene: TRBJ1-2
v_gene: TRBV24-1
len: 14
abundance: -
d_gene: -
CDR3nt: TGTGCCACCAGTGATTTAAGGGACGGAGATGGCTACACCTTC
CDR3aa: CATSDLRDGDGYTF

j_gene: TRBJ2-7
v_gene: TRBV20-1
len: 12
abundance: many
d_gene: -
CDR3nt: TGCAGTGCTAGCCTAGACCCCTACGAGCAGTACTTC
CDR3aa: CSASLDPYEQYF

j_gene: TRBJ2-7
v_gene: TRBV12-3/TRBV12-4
len: 14
abundance: -
d_gene: -
CDR3nt: TGTGCCAGCAGTGATTTGGGGGCCCCTTACGAGCAGTACTTC
CDR3aa: CASSDLGAPYEQYF

j_gene: TRBJ2-3
v_gene: TRBV19
len: 16
abundance: -
d_gene: TRBD2
CDR3nt: TGTGCCAGTAGCAAAGGACTAGTTTTTGGTACAGATACGCAGTATTTT
CDR3aa: CASSKGLVFGTDTQYF

j_gene: TRBJ1-2
v_gene: TRBV7-6
len: 16
abundance: many
d_gene: TRBD1
CDR3nt: TGTGCCAGCAGCTCCGTCCCGGGACAGGGTTTTGGTGGCTACACCTTC
CDR3aa: CASSSVPGQGFGGYTF

j_gene: TRBJ2-7
v_gene: TRBV2
len: 12
abundance: few
d_gene: -
CDR3nt: TGTGCCGGCACAGGCGAATCCTACGAGCAGTACTTC
CDR3aa: CAGTGESYEQYF

j_gene: TRBJ2-2
v_gene: TRBV18
len: 17
abundance: few
d_gene: -
CDR3nt: TGTGCCAGCTCACCAGCAGTTCGAGGGGCCGACACCGGGGAGCTGTTTTTT
CDR3aa: CASSPAVRGADTGELFF

j_gene: TRBJ2-3
v_gene: TRBV2
len: 16
abundance: -
d_gene: -
CDR3nt: TGTGCCAGCAGTGAAGCGCGTGGGGGCAGCACAGATACGCAGTATTTT
CDR3aa: CASSEARGGSTDTQYF

j_gene: TRBJ1-5
v_gene: TRBV4-1
len: 16
abundance: few
d_gene: -
CDR3nt: TGCGCCAGCAGCCAAGAGCAGGGAAGGGGCAATCAGCCCCAGCATTTT
CDR3aa: CASSQEQGRGNQPQHF

j_gene: TRBJ1-1
v_gene: TRBV2
len: 15
abundance: -
d_gene: TRBD1
CDR3nt: TGTGCCAGCAGTGAAGTTAAGGACAGGGTTGCTGAAGCTTTCTTT
CDR3aa: CASSEVKDRVAEAFF

j_gene: TRBJ2-3
v_gene: TRBV12-3/TRBV12-4
len: 17
abundance: few
d_gene: -
CDR3nt: TGTGCCAGCAGCCGGGGGGCAGTCTTTTCTATAGCGGATACGCAGTATTTT
CDR3aa: CASSRGAVFSIADTQYF

j_gene: TRBJ2-1
v_gene: TRBV20-1
len: 15
abundance: -
d_gene: TRBD2
CDR3nt: TGCAGTGCTAGAGCATTAGCGGGGCTCTACAATGAGCAGTTCTTC
CDR3aa: CSARALAGLYNEQFF

j_gene: TRBJ1-5
v_gene: TRBV20-1
len: 14
abundance: few
d_gene: -
CDR3nt: TGCAGTGCTAGAGATATACAGGGAGATCAGCCCCAGCATTTT
CDR3aa: CSARDIQGDQPQHF

j_gene: TRBJ2-7
v_gene: TRBV2
len: 14
abundance: -
d_gene: -
CDR3nt: TGTGCCAGCAGTGACAGGACATCGACCTACGAGCAGTACTTC
CDR3aa: CASSDRTSTYEQYF

j_gene: TRBJ1-5
v_gene: TRBV10-2
len: 14
abundance: few
d_gene: -
CDR3nt: TGCGCCAGCAGTGAGAGACAGTCGGGCCAGCCCCAGCATTTT
CDR3aa: CASSERQSGQPQHF

j_gene: TRBJ2-3
v_gene: TRBV20-1
len: 16
abundance: few
d_gene: TRBD1
CDR3nt: TGCAGTGCTACTAAAGACAGGGCTTCTAGCACAGATACGCAGTATTTT
CDR3aa: CSATKDRASSTDTQYF

j_gene: TRBJ2-1
v_gene: TRBV30
len: 16
abundance: -
d_gene: TRBD2
CDR3nt: TGTGCCTGGACTAGGGGACTAGCGGGTTACTACAATGAGCAGTTCTTC
CDR3aa: CAWTRGLAGYYNEQFF

j_gene: TRBJ1-4
v_gene: TRBV6-2/TRBV6-3
len: 15
abundance: -
d_gene: -
CDR3nt: TGTGCCAGCAGTTTGGACCCTGGGGCTAATGAAAAACTGTTTTTT
CDR3aa: CASSLDPGANEKLFF

j_gene: TRBJ2-7
v_gene: TRBV2
len: 14
abundance: -
d_gene: -
CDR3nt: TGTGCCAGCAGTGAAGGGGCCCGCAACTACGAGCAGTACTTC
CDR3aa: CASSEGARNYEQYF

j_gene: TRBJ1-2
v_gene: TRBV12-3/TRBV12-4
len: 14
abundance: -
d_gene: TRBD1
CDR3nt: TGTGCCAGCAGTTTCGAGGGGGCGCTGAATGGCTACACCTTC
CDR3aa: CASSFEGALNGYTF

j_gene: TRBJ1-1
v_gene: TRBV2
len: 13
abundance: -
d_gene: -
CDR3nt: TGTGCCATCCCCACGGAAGGACCCACTGAAGCTTTCTTT
CDR3aa: CAIPTEGPTEAFF

j_gene: TRBJ2-3
v_gene: TRBV20-1
len: 16
abundance: -
d_gene: -
CDR3nt: TGCAGTGCTAGAGATCTGTTTTCTAGGGCCACAGATACGCAGTATTTT
CDR3aa: CSARDLFSRATDTQYF